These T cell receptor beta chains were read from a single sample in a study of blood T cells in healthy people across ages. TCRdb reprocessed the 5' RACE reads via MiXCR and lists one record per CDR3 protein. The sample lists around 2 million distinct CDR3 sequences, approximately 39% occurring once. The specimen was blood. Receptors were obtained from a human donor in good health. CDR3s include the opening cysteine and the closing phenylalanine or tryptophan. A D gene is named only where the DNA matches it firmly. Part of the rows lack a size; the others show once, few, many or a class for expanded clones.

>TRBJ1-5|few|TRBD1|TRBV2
CASSLTGGQQPQHF
TGTGCCAGCAGCTTAACAGGGGGCCAGCAGCCCCAGCATTTT
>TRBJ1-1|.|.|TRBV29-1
CSVEQATNTEAFF
TGCAGCGTTGAACAGGCGACGAACACTGAAGCTTTCTTT
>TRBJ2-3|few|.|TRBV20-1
CSSGRSSTDTQYF
TGCAGTTCAGGGCGGTCTAGCACAGATACGCAGTATTTT
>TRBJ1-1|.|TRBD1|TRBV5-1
CASSLAGQGSQAFF
TGCGCCAGCAGCTTGGCGGGACAGGGCAGTCAAGCTTTCTTT
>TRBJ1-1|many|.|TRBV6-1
CASSFLQGNTEAFF
TGTGCCAGCAGTTTTTTACAGGGGAACACTGAAGCTTTCTTT
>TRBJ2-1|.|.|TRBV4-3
CASSQKGESYNEQFF
TGCGCCAGCAGCCAAAAGGGGGAGTCCTACAATGAGCAGTTCTTC
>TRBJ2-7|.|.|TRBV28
CASWGWGLSYEQYF
TGTGCCAGCTGGGGCTGGGGGTTATCCTACGAGCAGTACTTC
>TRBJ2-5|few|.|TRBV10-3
CATQTGPAGETQYF
TGTGCCACCCAAACCGGTCCAGCCGGGGAGACCCAGTACTTC
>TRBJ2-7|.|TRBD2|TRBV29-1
CSVGTSRGYEQYF
TGCAGCGTTGGGACTAGTCGGGGTTACGAGCAGTACTTC
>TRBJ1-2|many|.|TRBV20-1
CSSSPNYGYTF
TGCAGTTCATCCCCAAACTATGGCTACACCTTC
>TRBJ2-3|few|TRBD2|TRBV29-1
CSVSTSGGPTDTQYF
TGCAGCGTTTCGACTAGCGGGGGTCCAACAGATACGCAGTATTTT
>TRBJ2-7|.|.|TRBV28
CASSRQDGVLPYEQYF
TGTGCCAGCAGTCGTCAAGACGGAGTGTTACCCTACGAGCAGTACTTC
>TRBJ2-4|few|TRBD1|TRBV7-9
CASSPNPGQGAGEQYF
TGTGCCAGCAGCCCCAATCCGGGACAGGGGGCTGGAGAGCAGTACTTC
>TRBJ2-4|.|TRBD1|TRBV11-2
CASSPNGQGTGAKNIQYF
TGTGCCAGCAGCCCAAACGGACAGGGAACGGGGGCCAAAAACATTCAGTACTTC
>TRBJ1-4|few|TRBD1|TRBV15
CATSRDAGQINEKLFF
TGTGCCACCAGCAGAGATGCGGGACAGATTAATGAAAAACTGTTTTTT
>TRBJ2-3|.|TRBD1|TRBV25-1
CASSEWGQGTDTQYF
TGTGCCAGCAGTGAATGGGGACAGGGAACAGATACGCAGTATTTT
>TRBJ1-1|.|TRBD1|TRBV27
CASSPWTGGRITEAFF
TGTGCCAGCAGCCCTTGGACAGGGGGAAGGATCACTGAAGCTTTCTTT
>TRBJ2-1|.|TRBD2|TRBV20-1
CSARDPAAGGRDEQFF
TGCAGTGCTAGAGATCCGGCAGCGGGGGGGCGGGATGAGCAGTTCTTC
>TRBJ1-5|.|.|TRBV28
CASGIVGQPQHF
TGTGCCAGCGGTATAGTGGGACAGCCCCAGCATTTT
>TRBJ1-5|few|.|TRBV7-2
CASSAMGQPQHF
TGTGCCAGCAGCGCAATGGGTCAGCCTCAGCATTTT
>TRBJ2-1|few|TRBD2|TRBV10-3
CAILGAGTTSSEQFF
TGTGCCATCCTGGGAGCGGGGACCACGAGTAGTGAGCAGTTCTTC
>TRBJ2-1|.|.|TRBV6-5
CASSYDPTGVFNEQFF
TGTGCCAGCAGTTACGACCCAACGGGGGTCTTCAATGAGCAGTTCTTC
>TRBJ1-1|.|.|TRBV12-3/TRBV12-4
CATNLRGGAEAFF
TGTGCCACCAATCTGAGGGGGGGCGCTGAAGCTTTCTTT